Listed below are T cell receptor beta chains from one sample, sequenced in a study of CD8 T cells in ankylosing spondylitis. A single record per CDR3 protein comes from TCRdb applying MiXCR to the 5' RACE reads. The table records about 540,000 distinct CDR3 sequences, about 12% of them present only once. Sequencing input: blood, either unsorted or a sorted T cell fraction (not recorded which). The receptors were sampled from a male donor with ankylosing spondylitis. Each CDR3 is given with its conserved first and last residue.

V gene	J gene	CDR3 protein
TRBV6-1	TRBJ1-6	CASSHGQGLNSPLHF
TRBV3-1	TRBJ2-3	CASSQRREGRYF
TRBV5-5	TRBJ2-7	CASSWTGTASAGEQYF
TRBV3-1	TRBJ1-3	CASSPGPFEGYSGNTIYF
TRBV20-1	TRBJ2-7	CRVGQGSTTEQYF
TRBV20-1	TRBJ2-5	CSAGTSGTQETQYF
TRBV20-1	TRBJ1-5	CSARDYPYSNQPQHF
TRBV20-1	TRBJ2-7	CSATPAGRKADYEQYF
TRBV6-2/TRBV6-3	TRBJ1-5	CASSSGSRDQPQHF
TRBV7-9	TRBJ2-1	CASTGDAYNEQFF
TRBV5-1	TRBJ1-1	CASSFGDRIRNTEAFF
TRBV10-3	TRBJ2-3	CAISLGGDSTDTQYF
TRBV19	TRBJ2-2	CASSVLAGARTGELFF
TRBV20-1	TRBJ1-2	CSARDFAVNYGYTF
TRBV18	TRBJ2-3	CASSPNRGVGTDTQYF
TRBV6-2/TRBV6-3	TRBJ1-5	CASSYPGTGYSQPQHF
TRBV7-9	TRBJ2-1	CASSLLTSGEQFF
TRBV29-1	TRBJ2-5	CSVGLAGGKQETQYF
TRBV7-2	TRBJ2-5	CASSLIIQETQYF
TRBV5-6	TRBJ1-2	CASSPATAPSGYTF
TRBV20-1	TRBJ1-4	CSARPPRQGAANEKLFF
TRBV10-2	TRBJ2-1	CASSESQGRYNEQFF
TRBV7-9	TRBJ1-2	CASSLDFGQDKYGYTF
TRBV9	TRBJ2-3	CASSGFSGGSTDTQYF
TRBV19	TRBJ1-1	CASSISENTEAFF
TRBV7-2	TRBJ2-1	CASSLAFYNEQFF
TRBV24-1	TRBJ2-1	CATSDPTSGSPEQFF
TRBV30	TRBJ1-6	CAWRGHPSSYNSPLHF
TRBV20-1	TRBJ1-1	CSTGGVTEAFF
TRBV18	TRBJ2-3	CASSRIREGLAQYF
TRBV18	TRBJ1-5	CASSLGFRNQPQHF
TRBV6-2/TRBV6-3	TRBJ2-3	CASSLRPGTSNTDTQYF
TRBV11-3	TRBJ2-3	CASSLWSGSDADTQYF
TRBV2	TRBJ2-1	CASSVTLAGGPGNEQFF
TRBV5-1	TRBJ2-1	CASTGLAHNEQFF
TRBV5-1	TRBJ1-4	CASSIPGANEKLFF
TRBV12-3/TRBV12-4	TRBJ2-3	CASAPGTSGPDTQYF
TRBV20-1	TRBJ1-2	CSARKGGAGYTF
TRBV3-1	TRBJ1-2	CASSPRDGVYGYTF
TRBV5-1	TRBJ1-2	CASSLGQGPLYGYTF
TRBV20-1	TRBJ1-1	CSARAPMRIGTEAFF
TRBV10-3	TRBJ1-1	CAIIRDWNTEAFF
TRBV24-1	TRBJ2-1	CATSGVRDRGYNEQFF
TRBV20-1	TRBJ2-1	CSARGDWKVNEQFF
TRBV30	TRBJ2-2	CAWSLGLAGTGELFF
TRBV27	TRBJ2-7	CASSLSRAGPPGEQYF
TRBV6-5	TRBJ2-7	CASSYSGTGSEQYF
TRBV9	TRBJ2-1	CASSVGSGGYNEQFF
TRBV29-1	TRBJ1-2	CSVGRGGDYGYTF
TRBV11-2	TRBJ1-1	CASSFTGQVDTEAFF
TRBV6-1	TRBJ1-2	CASSEPNYGYTF
TRBV20-1	TRBJ2-3	CSASRARADTQYF
TRBV5-1	TRBJ2-1	CASSAGLAVGGYEQFF
TRBV20-1	TRBJ2-1	CSARVSSGRRYNEQFF
TRBV18	TRBJ2-2	CASSIIRGDTGELFF
TRBV2	TRBJ2-3	CASSSPGRKADTQYF
TRBV20-1	TRBJ2-5	CSASAAGLRQETQYF
TRBV7-9	TRBJ2-2	CASSLVQDGELFF
TRBV7-2	TRBJ2-3	CASSLGEGGTQYF
TRBV6-2/TRBV6-3	TRBJ2-1	CASSQVPGRRDNEQFF